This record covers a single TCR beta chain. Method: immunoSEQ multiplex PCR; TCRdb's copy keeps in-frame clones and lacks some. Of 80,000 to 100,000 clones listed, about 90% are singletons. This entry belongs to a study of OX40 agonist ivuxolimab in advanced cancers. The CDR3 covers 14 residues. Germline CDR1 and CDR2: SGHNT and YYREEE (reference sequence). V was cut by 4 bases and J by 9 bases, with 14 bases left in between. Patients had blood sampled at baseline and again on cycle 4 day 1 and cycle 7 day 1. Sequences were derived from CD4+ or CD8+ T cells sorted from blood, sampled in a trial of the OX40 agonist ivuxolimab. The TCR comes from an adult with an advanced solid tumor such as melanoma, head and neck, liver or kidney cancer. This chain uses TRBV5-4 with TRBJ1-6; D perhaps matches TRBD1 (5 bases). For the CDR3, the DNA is TGTGCCAGCAGCCGGGGGGAGTCTGGTTCACCCCTCCACTTT. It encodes CASSRGESGSPLHF.